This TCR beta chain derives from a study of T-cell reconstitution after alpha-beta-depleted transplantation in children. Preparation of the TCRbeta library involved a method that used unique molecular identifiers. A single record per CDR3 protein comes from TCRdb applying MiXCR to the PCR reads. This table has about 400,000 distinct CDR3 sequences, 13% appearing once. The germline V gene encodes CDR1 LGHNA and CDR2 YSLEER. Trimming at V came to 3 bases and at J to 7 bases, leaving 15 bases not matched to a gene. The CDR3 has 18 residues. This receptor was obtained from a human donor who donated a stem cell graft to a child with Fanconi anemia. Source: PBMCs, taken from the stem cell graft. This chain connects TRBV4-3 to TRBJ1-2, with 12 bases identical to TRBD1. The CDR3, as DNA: TGCGCCAGCAGCCAGTCCCTTAACGCCGGGACAGGGGGCTTTGGCTACACCTTC. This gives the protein CASSQSLNAGTGGFGYTF.